These 5 T cell receptor beta chains were sequenced from one sample in a study of CD4+ T cells in melanoma. Data came from immunoSEQ multiplex PCR; TCRdb stores just in-frame clones and leaves some out. In the table there are about 14,000 clones, roughly three fifths of which are singletons. Sequenced input: cells from a culture (not recorded whether cultured in vitro). The receptors stem from a human donor with melanoma.

The chain is built from TRBV2 and TRBJ2-6, with TRBD2 as a possible D gene (6 bases). Germline CDR1 is SNHLY and CDR2 is FYNNEI. The CDR3 totals 15 residues. Trimming stripped 5 bases from V and 4 bases from J, with 12 bases between. CDR3 coding DNA: TGTGCCAGCAGTCCCTGGGCGGGGGGGGCCAACGTCCTGACTTTC. This codes for CASSPWAGGANVLTF.

The V and J genes are TRBV2 and TRBJ1-1, with D uncertain. Trimming pared 3 bases from V and 3 bases from J, leaving 11 bases between. Looked up from germline, CDR1 is SNHLY and CDR2 is FYNNEI. The CDR3 is 14 amino acids. The CDR3 reads CASSEVKPYTEAFF. The CDR3 bases are TGTGCCAGCAGTGAGGTTAAACCCTACACTGAAGCTTTCTTT.

The chain couples TRBV9 to TRBJ2-4; a weak D match, TRBD1 (6 bases). Germline V CDR1 and CDR2: SGDLS, YYNGEE. Trimming removed 0 bases from V and 4 bases from J, with 11 bases in between. The CDR3 contains 15 residues. The CDR3 region has the DNA TGTGCCAGCAGCGTAGTCAAGGGGGTTAAAAACATTCAGTACTTC. This translates into CASSVVKGVKNIQYF.

The chain recombines TRBV11-2 with TRBJ2-7; D may be TRBD1 (6 bases). Trimming took off 5 bases at V and 0 bases at J, with 11 bases between the two ends. The germline gives CDR1 SGHAT, CDR2 FQNNGV. The CDR3 has 14 residues. The CDR3 reads CASSRGDTSYEQYF. CDR3 coding DNA: TGTGCCAGCAGCAGAGGGGACACCTCCTACGAGCAGTACTTC. Using reference TRBV11-2 and TRBJ2-7 for the parts outside the CDR3, the full variable domain is EAGVAQSPRYKIIEKRQSVAFWCNPISGHATLYWYQQILGQGPKLLIQFQNNGVVDDSQLPKDRFSAERLKGVDSTLKIQPAKLEDSAVYLCASSRGDTSYEQYFGPGTRLTVT.

The rearrangement uses TRBV6-1 and TRBJ2-5; 8 nucleotides match TRBD1. This CDR3 is built from 15 residues. From germline, CDR1 is MNHNS and CDR2 SASEGT. J lost 1 base, V lost 6 bases, and 7 bases had no gene match. CDR3 DNA sequence: TGTGCCAGCAGCAGGGGGCGGACAACCCAAGAGACCCAGTACTTC. This encodes CASSRGRTTQETQYF.